This TCR beta chain was profiled in a study of T cell responses to AZD1222 COVID-19 vaccine. The CDR3 has 15 amino acids. Trimming removed 1 base from V and 5 bases from J, with 16 bases in between. In germline, CDR1 is SGHRS, CDR2 YFSETQ. Sequenced by immunoSEQ multiplex PCR; TCRdb stores in-frame clones only, minus some. The sample includes about 55,000 clones, around 90% of them seen just once. Comments on this clone: Its matching antigen is unknown.

Whole-study results and caveats: After two AZD1222 doses, spike-specific TCR breadth and depth rose versus day 0.

The sequencing used peripheral blood, collected on day 0 of AZD1222 vaccination. The sequence came from an adult in good health. J is TRBJ2-7 and V is TRBV5-1; perhaps TRBD2 as D (6 bases). The CDR3 region has the DNA TGCGCCAGCAGCTTGACCCAGGCAGGGAGGAACGAGCAGTACTTC. It yields the protein CASSLTQAGRNEQYF.